These 20 T cell receptor beta chains came from one sample sequenced in a study of Ad26.COV2.S vaccination and SARS-CoV-2 variants. TCRdb keeps only in-frame clones here, not all; method: immunoSEQ multiplex PCR. The repertoire holds under 250,000 clones, with roughly 87% as singletons. Treatment in this sample: roughly 19 received Ad26.COV2.S at low or high dose, single or two shots; roughly five received placebo; per-sample allocation not given. The samples were gathered on day 63 after the first injection of vaccine or placebo. This material consisted of peripheral blood, taken in a trial of Ad26.COV2.S vaccine versus placebo. The receptors were sampled from a person between 18 and 60 years old who received the Ad26.COV2.S COVID-19 vaccine or a placebo.

This clone was counted once. The chain joins TRBV27 to TRBJ2-7, with D possibly being TRBD1 (5 bases). V was pared by 2 bases and J by 6 bases, with 14 bases between. From germline, CDR1 is MNHEY and CDR2 SMNVEV (reference sequence). The CDR3 loop spans 14 amino acids. The CDR3 DNA is TGTGCCAGCAGTTTAACGTCCAGGGTGCTCGAGCAGTACTTC. Its protein product is CASSLTSRVLEQYF.

J is TRBJ2-7 and V is TRBV5-4; TRBD2 aligns across 11 bases. Germline loops: CDR1 SGHNT, CDR2 YYREEE (reference sequence). CDR3 length: 14 residues. J gave up 5 bases and V 3 bases, and 4 bases lay outside the gene matches. This CDR3 reads CASSSGLAGNEQYV. The CDR3 bases are TGTGCCAGCAGCTCAGGACTAGCGGGTAACGAGCAGTACGTC.

This sequence joins TRBV7-2 and TRBJ2-7, with a weak D call TRBD1 (6 bases). The CDR3 spans 13 residues. V was shortened by 5 bases and J by 4 bases, with 12 bases between the two germline ends. Per the germline V gene, CDR1 is SGHTA and CDR2 is FQGNSA. The CDR3 nucleotides read TGTGCCAGCAGCCTACAGGGTTGGTACGAGCAGTACGTC. Its protein is CASSLQGWYEQYV.

The chain couples TRBV10-3 to TRBJ2-3, with D unclear. The germline gives CDR1 ENHRY, CDR2 SYGVKD. This CDR3 is 12 amino acids long. With 3 bases removed from V and 10 bases from J, the gap between germline ends came to 11 bases. CDR3 protein: CAISEGAPAQYF. In DNA form, the CDR3 reads TGTGCCATCAGTGAAGGAGCTCCGGCGCAGTATTTT.

The chain combines TRBV6-5 with TRBJ2-5; 9 bases are shared with TRBD1. Germline trimming cut 1 base from V and 5 bases from J; bases unmatched to any gene: 5. The germline V gene has CDR1 MNHEY and CDR2 SVGAGI. The CDR3 runs 15 residues. Written as DNA, the CDR3 is TGTGCCAGCAGTTACTTACAGGGGGCTCGGGAGACCCAGTACTTC. It is translated as CASSYLQGARETQYF.

The gene calls are TRBV19 and TRBJ1-5; D remains unclear. Germline V lookup: CDR1 LNHDA, CDR2 SQIVND (reference sequence). V dropped 7 bases and J dropped 4 bases, with 17 bases sitting between them. The CDR3 is 15 amino acids. In nucleotides, the CDR3 is TGTGCCAGTACGGAAGCTCACCAAGCGAATCAGCCCCAGCATTTT. Translation: CASTEAHQANQPQHF. Using reference TRBV19 and TRBJ1-5 for the parts outside the CDR3, the full variable domain is DGGITQSPKYLFRKEGQNVTLSCEQNLNHDAMYWYRQDPGQGLRLIYYSQIVNDFQKGDIAEGYSVSREKKESFPLTVTSAQKNPTAFYLCASTEAHQANQPQHFGDGTRLSIL.

This chain joins TRBV13 and TRBJ2-4; D assignment may be TRBD1 or TRBD2 (5 bases each). Germline lookup yields CDR1 PRHDT and CDR2 FYEKMQ (reference sequence). This CDR3 has 16 amino acids. V dropped 4 bases and J dropped 2 bases, with 15 bases sitting between them. CDR3 amino acids: CASSYSGTATKNIQYF. The CDR3 DNA reads TGTGCCAGCAGCTATTCCGGGACGGCTACCAAAAACATTCAGTACTTC.

In DNA form, the CDR3 reads TGTGCCAGCAGCTTGGCCCGAAGCGGGGGGGCCACCGGGGAGCTGTTTTTT. Translation gives CASSLARSGGATGELFF. The V gene is TRBV5-6, the J gene TRBJ2-2; 10 nucleotides align to TRBD2. Looked up from germline, CDR1 is SGHDT and CDR2 is YYEEEE. The CDR3 extends over 17 amino acids. V dropped 0 bases and J dropped 4; count of bases not matched to a gene: 6.

V gene TRBV7-2 combines with J gene TRBJ1-5; maybe TRBD1 (5 bases). CDR1 and CDR2 (germline): SGHTA, FQGNSA. CDR3 length: 13 residues. V was trimmed by 5 bases and J by 4 bases, leaving 9 bases between them. DNA for the CDR3: TGTGCCAGCAGCGGGGGGGGGAATCAGCCCCAGCATTTT. Translated: CASSGGGNQPQHF. Complete variable domain (other parts from reference TRBV7-2 and TRBJ1-5): GAGVSQSPSNKVTEKGKDVELRCDPISGHTALYWYRQSLGQGLEFLIYFQGNSAPDKSGLPSDRFSAERTGGSVSTLTIQRTQQEDSAVYLCASSGGGNQPQHFGDGTRLSIL.

The chain couples TRBV5-1 to TRBJ2-7, with no clear D. Trimming removed 4 bases at V and 5 bases at J, with 16 bases between. Germline CDR1 and CDR2: SGHRS and YFSETQ. The CDR3 sequence is 14 residues long. CDR3 protein: CASSTEVLRHEQYF. CDR3 coding DNA: TGCGCCAGCAGCACAGAAGTGCTCCGCCACGAGCAGTACTTC. The variable domain in full, completed from reference TRBV5-1 and TRBJ2-7, reads KAGVTQTPRYLIKTRGQQVTLSCSPISGHRSVSWYQQTPGQGLQFLFEYFSETQRNKGNFPGRFSGRQFSNSRSEMNVSTLELGDSALYLCASSTEVLRHEQYFGPGTRLTVT.

The V and J genes are TRBV6-5 and TRBJ1-1, with TRBD1 matching over 11 bases. The length of the CDR3 is 14 residues. Losses at the gene ends were 8 bases for V and 6 bases for J; bases not matched to a gene: 8. CDR1 and CDR2 (germline): MNHEY, SVGAGI. CDR3 sequence: CASGRDRGSSEAFF. For the CDR3, the DNA is TGTGCCAGCGGCCGGGACAGGGGGAGTTCTGAAGCTTTCTTT.

The chain is built from TRBV2 and TRBJ2-2; D may be TRBD2 (5 bases). V was cut by 8 bases and J by 0 bases, with 13 bases left in between. CDR1 and CDR2 from the germline V gene are SNHLY and FYNNEI. This CDR3 is 15 amino acids long. CDR3 region: CASGSDSANTGELFF. The CDR3 coding sequence is TGTGCCAGCGGGTCGGACTCAGCGAACACCGGGGAGCTGTTTTTT.

The chain combines TRBV24-1 with TRBJ1-4; D is unresolved. The CDR3 sequence is 16 residues long. CDR1 and CDR2 (germline): KGHDR, SFDVKD. V lost 8 bases and J lost 5, with 20 bases in between. CDR3 loop: CATNFNPGQSNEKLFF. Here the CDR3 DNA reads TGTGCCACCAACTTCAACCCGGGCCAGAGCAATGAAAAACTGTTTTTT.

The gene calls are TRBV20-1 and TRBJ1-1, with D perhaps TRBD1 (5 bases). Germline V CDR1 and CDR2: DFQATT, SNEGSKA (reference sequence). The CDR3 length is 11 residues. Trimming shortened V by 5 bases and J by 5 bases, and 9 bases separated the two germline ends. CDR3 DNA sequence: TGCAGTGCTTTGGGGGAGACTGAAGCTTTCTTT. As protein: CSALGETEAFF.

This chain joins TRBV6-2 or TRBV6-3 and TRBJ2-3, with TRBD2 matching 8 bases. The V and J ends lost 6 bases and 0 bases, in that order; junction bases with no gene match: 11. In germline, CDR1 is MNHEY, CDR2 SVGEGT. This CDR3 region has 17 residues. This CDR3 reads CASSYSGVWISTDTQYF. In nucleotides, the CDR3 is TGTGCCAGCAGCTATAGCGGGGTTTGGATAAGCACAGATACGCAGTATTTT.

The chain employs TRBV5-5 and TRBJ2-2; D possibly corresponds to TRBD2 (7 bases). Trimming stripped 4 bases from V and 6 bases from J, with 22 bases between. Per germline, CDR1 SGHKS and CDR2 YYEKEE (reference sequence). The length of the CDR3 is 17 residues. This CDR3 reads CASSPWGGAGAPGELFF. CDR3 nucleotides: TGTGCCAGCAGCCCCTGGGGGGGGGCGGGAGCACCCGGGGAGCTGTTTTTT.

The chain recombines TRBV6-2 or TRBV6-3 with TRBJ2-7; D uncertain. Germline lookup yields CDR1 MNHEY and CDR2 SVGEGT. Between the trimmed V and J ends, which lost 0 bases and 5 bases, there was a span of 17 bases. The CDR3 extends over 16 amino acids. The CDR3 nucleotides are TGTGCCAGCAGTTACTCAGCCTCTATCGGGCCCCACGAGCAGTACGTC. This encodes CASSYSASIGPHEQYV.

This chain joins TRBV6-2 or TRBV6-3 and TRBJ1-5; 8 bases are a match to TRBD1. CDR3 length equals 16 residues. Germline-derived CDR1 and CDR2 are MNHEY and SVGEGT. V gave up 6 bases and J gave up 5 bases; unmatched junction bases: 12. The CDR3 DNA sequence: TGTGCCAGCAGCGCACCCGGACAGGGTAGGGATCAGCCCCAGCATTTT. It is translated as CASSAPGQGRDQPQHF.

This clone was observed a single time. V and J are TRBV19 and TRBJ1-1, with D unresolved. Trimming cost V 1 base and J 6 bases, with 12 bases left between them. CDR3 size: 14 residues. CDR1 LNHDA and CDR2 SQIVND come from the germline V gene (reference sequence). The CDR3 sequence is CASSIGIMGAEAFF. CDR3 DNA: TGTGCCAGTAGTATAGGCATAATGGGCGCTGAAGCTTTCTTT.

This chain links TRBV7-8 with TRBJ2-7; 7 bases are shared with TRBD1. CDR1 and CDR2 from the germline V gene are SGHVS and FQNEAQ. The CDR3 extends over 14 amino acids. Germline trimming cut 6 bases from V and 3 bases from J; bases unmatched to any gene: 8. The CDR3 reads CASSSDRVRYEQYF. The CDR3 DNA follows: TGTGCCAGCAGTTCCGACAGGGTTCGCTACGAGCAGTACTTC. The entire variable domain, with the rest obtained from reference TRBV7-8 and TRBJ2-7, is as follows: GAGVSQSPRYKVAKRGQDVALRCDPISGHVSLFWYQQALGQGPEFLTYFQNEAQLDKSGLPSDRFFAERPEGSVSTLKIQRTQQEDSAVYLCASSSDRVRYEQYFGPGTRLTVT.